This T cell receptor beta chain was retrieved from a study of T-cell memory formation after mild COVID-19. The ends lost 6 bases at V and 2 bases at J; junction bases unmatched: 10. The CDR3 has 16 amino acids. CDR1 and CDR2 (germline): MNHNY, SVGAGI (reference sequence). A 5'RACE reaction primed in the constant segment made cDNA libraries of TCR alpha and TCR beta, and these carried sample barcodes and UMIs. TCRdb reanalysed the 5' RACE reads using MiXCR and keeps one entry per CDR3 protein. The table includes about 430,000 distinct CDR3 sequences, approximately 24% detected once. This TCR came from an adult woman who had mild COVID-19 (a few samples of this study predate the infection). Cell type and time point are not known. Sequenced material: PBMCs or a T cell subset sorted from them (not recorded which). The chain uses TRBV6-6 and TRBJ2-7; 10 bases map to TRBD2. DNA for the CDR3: TGTGCCAGCAGACCTCCATCTAGCGGGAGTACCTACGAGCAGTACTTC. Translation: CASRPPSSGSTYEQYF.